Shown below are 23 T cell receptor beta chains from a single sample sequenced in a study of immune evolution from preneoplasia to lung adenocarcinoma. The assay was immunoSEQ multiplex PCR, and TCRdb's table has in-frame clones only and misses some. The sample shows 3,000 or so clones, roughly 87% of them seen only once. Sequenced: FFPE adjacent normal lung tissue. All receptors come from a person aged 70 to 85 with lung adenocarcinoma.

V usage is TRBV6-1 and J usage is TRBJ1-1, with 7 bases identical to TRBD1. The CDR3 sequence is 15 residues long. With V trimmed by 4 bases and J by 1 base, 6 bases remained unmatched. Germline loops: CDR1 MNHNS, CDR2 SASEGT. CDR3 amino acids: CASSGGPGGNTEAFF. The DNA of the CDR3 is TGTGCCAGCAGTGGCGGTCCAGGGGGGAACACTGAAGCTTTCTTT.

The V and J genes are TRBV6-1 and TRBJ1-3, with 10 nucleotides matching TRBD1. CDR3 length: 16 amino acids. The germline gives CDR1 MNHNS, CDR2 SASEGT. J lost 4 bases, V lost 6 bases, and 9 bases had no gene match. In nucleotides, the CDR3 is TGTGCCAGCAGGGAACCCGGGACAGGGGCCGGAAACACCATATATTTT. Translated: CASREPGTGAGNTIYF.

CDR3 residues: CASSPRRQETQYF. In DNA, the CDR3 is TGTGCCAGCTCACCACGACGGCAAGAGACCCAGTACTTC. The V and J genes are TRBV18 and TRBJ2-5; D not resolved. V shed 1 base and J shed 2 bases, with 5 bases lying between them. The CDR3 totals 13 residues. From germline, CDR1 is KGHSH and CDR2 LQKENI.

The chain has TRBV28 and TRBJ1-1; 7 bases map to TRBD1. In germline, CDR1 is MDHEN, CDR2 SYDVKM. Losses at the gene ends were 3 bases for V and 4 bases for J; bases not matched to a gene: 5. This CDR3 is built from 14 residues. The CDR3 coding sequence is TGTGCCAGCAGTTTTGCCACAGGGGTCACTGAAGCTTTCTTT. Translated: CASSFATGVTEAFF.

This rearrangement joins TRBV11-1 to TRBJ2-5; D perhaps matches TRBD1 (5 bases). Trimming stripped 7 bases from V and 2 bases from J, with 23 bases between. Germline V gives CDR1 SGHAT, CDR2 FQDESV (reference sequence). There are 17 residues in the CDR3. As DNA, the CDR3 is TGTGCCAGCACTAAGGGGAAGACAGTTACCCTTCAAGAGACCCAGTACTTC. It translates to CASTKGKTVTLQETQYF. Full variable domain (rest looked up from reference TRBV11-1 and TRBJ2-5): EAEVAQSPRYKITEKSQAVAFWCDPISGHATLYWYRQILGQGPELLVQFQDESVVDDSQLPKDRFSAERLKGVDSTLKIQPAELGDSAMYLCASTKGKTVTLQETQYFGPGTRLLVL.

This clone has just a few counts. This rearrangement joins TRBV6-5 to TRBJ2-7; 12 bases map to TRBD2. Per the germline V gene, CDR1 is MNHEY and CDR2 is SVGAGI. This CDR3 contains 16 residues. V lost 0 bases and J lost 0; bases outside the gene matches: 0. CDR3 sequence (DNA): TGTGCCAGCAGTTACTCGACTAGCGGGGGCTCCTACGAGCAGTACTTC. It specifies CASSYSTSGGSYEQYF.

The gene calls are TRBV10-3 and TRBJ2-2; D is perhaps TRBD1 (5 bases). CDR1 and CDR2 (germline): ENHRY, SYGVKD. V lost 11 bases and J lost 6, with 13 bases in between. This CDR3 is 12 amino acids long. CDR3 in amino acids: CASRAPPGELFF. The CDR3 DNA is TGTGCCTCCAGGGCCCCGCCCGGGGAGCTGTTTTTT.

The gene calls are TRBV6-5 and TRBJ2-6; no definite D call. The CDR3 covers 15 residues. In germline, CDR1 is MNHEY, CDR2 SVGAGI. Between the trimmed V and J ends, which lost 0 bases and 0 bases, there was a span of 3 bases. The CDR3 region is CASSYSVSGANVLTF. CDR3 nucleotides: TGTGCCAGCAGTTACTCAGTCTCTGGGGCCAACGTCCTGACTTTC.

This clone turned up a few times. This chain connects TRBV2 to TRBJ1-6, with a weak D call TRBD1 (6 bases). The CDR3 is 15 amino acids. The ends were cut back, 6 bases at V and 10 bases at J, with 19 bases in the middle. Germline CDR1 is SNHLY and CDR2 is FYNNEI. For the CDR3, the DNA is TGTGCCAGCAGCGACGGGGACATGGGAAGATCACCCCTCCACTTT. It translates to CASSDGDMGRSPLHF.

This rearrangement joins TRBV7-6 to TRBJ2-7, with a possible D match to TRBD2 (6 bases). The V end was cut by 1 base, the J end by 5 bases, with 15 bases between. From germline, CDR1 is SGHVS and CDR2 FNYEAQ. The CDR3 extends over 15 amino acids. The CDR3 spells CASSLGYGAGNEQYF. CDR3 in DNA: TGTGCCAGCAGCTTAGGTTACGGTGCGGGGAACGAGCAGTACTTC.

CDR3 protein: CASSPPDRGAFF. The CDR3, as DNA: TGTGCCAGCAGTCCGCCGGACAGGGGAGCTTTCTTT. This sequence joins TRBV28 and TRBJ1-1; TRBD1 agrees at 9 bases. The CDR3 totals 12 residues. V lost 5 bases to trimming and J lost 10 bases; unmatched junction nucleotides: 5. CDR1 is MDHEN and CDR2 is SYDVKM in the germline V gene.

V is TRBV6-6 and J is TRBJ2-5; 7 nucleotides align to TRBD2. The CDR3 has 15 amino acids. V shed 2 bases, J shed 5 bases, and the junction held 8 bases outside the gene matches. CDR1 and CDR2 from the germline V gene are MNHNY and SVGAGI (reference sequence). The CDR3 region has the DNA TGTGCCAGCAGTTACGATTCGGGAGGAAGGGAGACCCAGTACTTC. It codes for CASSYDSGGRETQYF.

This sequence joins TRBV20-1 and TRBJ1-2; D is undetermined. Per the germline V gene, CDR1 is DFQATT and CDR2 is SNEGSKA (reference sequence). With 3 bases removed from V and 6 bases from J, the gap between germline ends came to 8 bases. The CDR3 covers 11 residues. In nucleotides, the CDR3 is TGCAGTGCTAGTAGAATAGATGGCTACACCTTC. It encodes CSASRIDGYTF.

CDR3 bases: TGTGCCAGCAGCTCTAGACAGCAAAGAGAGTATGGCTACACCTTC. Encoded protein: CASSSRQQREYGYTF. The rearrangement links TRBV5-4 to TRBJ1-2; tentative D call: TRBD1 (5 bases). The CDR3 has 15 amino acids. Trimming pared 3 bases from V and 5 bases from J, leaving 17 bases between. Germline CDR1 SGHNT, CDR2 YYREEE (reference sequence).

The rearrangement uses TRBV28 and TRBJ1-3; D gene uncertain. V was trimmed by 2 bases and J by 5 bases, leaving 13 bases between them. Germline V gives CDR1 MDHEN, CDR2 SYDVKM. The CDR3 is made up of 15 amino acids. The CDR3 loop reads CASSLVRLRRNTIYF. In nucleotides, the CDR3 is TGTGCCAGCAGTTTAGTTCGGCTGCGCCGAAACACCATATATTTT.

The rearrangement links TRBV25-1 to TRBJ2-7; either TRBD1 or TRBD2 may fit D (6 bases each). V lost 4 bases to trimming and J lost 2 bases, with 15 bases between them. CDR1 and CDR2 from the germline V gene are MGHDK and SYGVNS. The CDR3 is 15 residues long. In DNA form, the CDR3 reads TGTGCCAGCAGTGTGCCCGGGGGCGGGACCTACGAGCAGTACTTC. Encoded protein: CASSVPGGGTYEQYF.

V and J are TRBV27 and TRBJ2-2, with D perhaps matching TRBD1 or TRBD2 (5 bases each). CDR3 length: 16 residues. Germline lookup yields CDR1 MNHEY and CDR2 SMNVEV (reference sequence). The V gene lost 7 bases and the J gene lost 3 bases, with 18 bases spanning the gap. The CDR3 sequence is CASTQGAGRDTGELFF. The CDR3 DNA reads TGTGCCAGCACTCAAGGGGCGGGTAGGGACACCGGGGAGCTGTTTTTT.

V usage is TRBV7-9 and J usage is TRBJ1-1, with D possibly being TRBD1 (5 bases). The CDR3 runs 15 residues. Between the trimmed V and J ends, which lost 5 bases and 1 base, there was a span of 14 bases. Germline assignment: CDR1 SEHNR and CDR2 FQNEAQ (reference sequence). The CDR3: CASSPSPDRNTEAFF. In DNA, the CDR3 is TGTGCCAGCAGCCCAAGCCCCGACAGGAACACTGAAGCTTTCTTT.

The CDR3 DNA reads TGTGCCACCAGCAGATCCGGTGAGGGGAAGGATGAAAAACTGTTTTTT. Residues: CATSRSGEGKDEKLFF. This chain connects TRBV15 to TRBJ1-4; D may be TRBD1 (5 bases). Trimming took 2 bases from V and 6 from J, leaving 16 bases between them. Germline values: CDR1 LNHNV, CDR2 YYDKDF (reference sequence). The CDR3 spans 16 residues.

The CDR3 sequence: CASATSGGAYNEQFF. Written as DNA, the CDR3 is TGTGCCAGCGCCACTAGCGGGGGGGCCTACAATGAGCAGTTCTTC. The chain joins TRBV25-1 to TRBJ2-1; 13 bases match TRBD2. J gave up 2 bases and V 8 bases, and 3 bases lay outside the gene matches. There are 15 residues in the CDR3. The germline V gene encodes CDR1 MGHDK and CDR2 SYGVNS.

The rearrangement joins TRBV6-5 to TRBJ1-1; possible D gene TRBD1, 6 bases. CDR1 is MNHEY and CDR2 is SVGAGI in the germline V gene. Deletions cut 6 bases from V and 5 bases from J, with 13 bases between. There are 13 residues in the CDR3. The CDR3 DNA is TGTGCCAGCAGGACACAGGGTTGGACTGAAGCTTTCTTT. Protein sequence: CASRTQGWTEAFF.

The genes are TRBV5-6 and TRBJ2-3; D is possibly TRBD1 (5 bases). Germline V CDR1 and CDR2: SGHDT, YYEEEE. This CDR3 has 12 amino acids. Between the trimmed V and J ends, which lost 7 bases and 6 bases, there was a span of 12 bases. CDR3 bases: TGTGCCAGCTTAGGGGTGGCGGATACGCAGTATTTT. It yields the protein CASLGVADTQYF.

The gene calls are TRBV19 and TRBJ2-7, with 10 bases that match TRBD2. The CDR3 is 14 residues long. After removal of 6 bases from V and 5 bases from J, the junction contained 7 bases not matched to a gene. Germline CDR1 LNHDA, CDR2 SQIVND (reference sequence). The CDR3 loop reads CASRRLAGADEQYF. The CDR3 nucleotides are TGTGCCAGTAGGAGGCTAGCGGGAGCGGACGAGCAGTACTTC.